Included here is one TCR beta chain sequence, with context. Germline CDR1 and CDR2: SGHDN and FVKESK. The CDR3 consists of 14 residues. The trim removed 2 bases at V and 7 bases at J, leaving 6 bases unmatched. This record belongs to a study of blood T cell repertoires in COVID-19. Overall study context: Sources were T cells, B-cell-depleted T cells, or PBMCs; the material itself was cDNA or gDNA.

The table came from immunoSEQ multiplex PCR; TCRdb's copy has only in-frame clones and leaves some out. The sample includes approximately 86,000 clones, roughly 80% of them seen just once. V and J are TRBV14 and TRBJ1-2; 8 nucleotides agree with TRBD1. Sequencing input: peripheral blood. This receptor was obtained from a woman aged 70-85 years with acute or convalescent COVID-19. CDR3: CASSQSRTGFGYTF. CDR3 nucleotides: TGTGCCAGCAGCCAATCCCGGACAGGGTTTGGCTACACCTTC.